This is a list of T cell receptor beta chains from one sample in a study of fetal regulatory T cell absence and autoimmunity. Method: immunoSEQ multiplex PCR; TCRdb's copy keeps in-frame clones and lacks some. The table lists about 95,000 clones, around 72% of them singletons. The sequencing input was pancreas tissue. The origin of the receptors is a male donor with IPEX syndrome. CDR3s include the opening cysteine and the closing phenylalanine or tryptophan. A D gene is named only where the DNA matches it firmly.

>TRBJ2-1|-|17|TRBV11-2
CASSLVRGRQAYNEQFF
TGTGCCAGCAGCTTGGTTCGTGGGAGGCAAGCCTACAATGAGCAGTTCTTC
>TRBJ2-3|TRBD2|17|TRBV7-2
CASSRGLAGGSTDTQYF
TGTGCCAGCAGCCGGGGACTAGCGGGAGGTAGCACAGATACGCAGTATTTT
>TRBJ2-1|TRBD2|17|TRBV25-1
CASSEYSPEGGYHEQFF
TGTGCCAGCAGTGAATATAGCCCCGAGGGAGGGTACCATGAGCAGTTCTTC
>TRBJ1-2|-|13|TRBV9
CASSVEGSYGYTF
TGTGCCAGCAGCGTAGAAGGCTCCTATGGCTACACCTTC
>TRBJ1-1|-|15|TRBV9
CASSAWDSEGPEAFF
TGTGCCAGCAGCGCCTGGGACTCGGAAGGCCCTGAAGCTTTCTTT
>TRBJ2-1|TRBD2|14|TRBV6-5
CASSGTSGYNEQFF
TGTGCCAGCAGCGGGACTAGCGGCTACAATGAGCAGTTCTTC
>TRBJ2-3|TRBD2|19|TRBV5-1
CASSSGLAGGRTSTDTQYF
TGCGCCAGCAGCAGCGGACTAGCGGGAGGGAGAACTAGCACAGATACGCAGTATTTT
>TRBJ1-1|-|15|TRBV6-6
CASSYGPGQPTEAFF
TGTGCCAGCAGCTATGGGCCCGGACAGCCTACTGAAGCTTTCTTT
>TRBJ2-5|TRBD2|18|TRBV11-2
CASSLDGDLAEVQETQYF
TGTGCCAGCAGCTTAGATGGTGACCTAGCGGAGGTCCAAGAGACCCAGTACTTC
>TRBJ2-3|-|17|TRBV13
CASSPLYRGGPADTQYF
TGTGCCAGCAGCCCTCTCTACAGGGGGGGGCCGGCAGATACGCAGTATTTT
>TRBJ2-1|-|12|TRBV6-5
CASSYSGNEQFF
TGTGCCAGCAGTTACTCAGGGAATGAGCAGTTCTTC
>TRBJ2-4|-|17|TRBV4-3
CASSQDNDGLAKNIQYF
TGCGCCAGCAGCCAAGACAACGACGGCTTAGCCAAAAACATTCAGTACTTC
>TRBJ2-3|TRBD2|16|TRBV6-6
CASSYSTSGVGDTQYF
TGTGCCAGCAGTTACTCAACTAGCGGGGTAGGAGATACGCAGTATTTT
>TRBJ1-3|-|14|TRBV19
CASSLRHSGNTIYF
TGTGCCAGTAGTCTCAGACACTCTGGAAACACCATATATTTT
>TRBJ2-7|TRBD1|15|TRBV27
CASSSADRGVYEQYF
TGTGCCAGCAGTAGCGCCGACAGGGGGGTCTACGAGCAGTACTTC
>TRBJ1-2|-|14|TRBV27
CASSFGRALGGYTF
TGTGCCAGCAGTTTTGGCAGGGCGCTGGGTGGCTACACCTTC